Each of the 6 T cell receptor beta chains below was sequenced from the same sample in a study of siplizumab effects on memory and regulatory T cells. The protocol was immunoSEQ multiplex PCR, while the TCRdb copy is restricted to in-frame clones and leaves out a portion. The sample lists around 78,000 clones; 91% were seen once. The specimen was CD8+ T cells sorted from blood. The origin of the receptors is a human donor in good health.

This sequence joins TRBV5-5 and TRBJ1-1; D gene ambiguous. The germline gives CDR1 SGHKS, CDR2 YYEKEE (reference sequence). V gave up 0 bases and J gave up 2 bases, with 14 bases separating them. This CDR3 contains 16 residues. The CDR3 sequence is CASSLVVVRLNTEAFF. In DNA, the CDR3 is TGTGCCAGCAGCTTGGTGGTTGTCAGGCTAAACACTGAAGCTTTCTTT.

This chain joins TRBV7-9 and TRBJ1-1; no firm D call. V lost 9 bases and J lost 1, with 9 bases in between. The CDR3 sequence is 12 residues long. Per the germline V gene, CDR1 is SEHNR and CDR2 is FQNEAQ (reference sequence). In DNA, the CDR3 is TGTGCCAGTAGAAGGACGAACACTGAAGCTTTCTTT. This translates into CASRRTNTEAFF.

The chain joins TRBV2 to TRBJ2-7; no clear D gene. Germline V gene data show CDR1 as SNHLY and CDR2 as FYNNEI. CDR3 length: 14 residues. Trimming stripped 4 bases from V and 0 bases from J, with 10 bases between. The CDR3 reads CASSGETASYEQYF. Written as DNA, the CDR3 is TGTGCCAGCAGTGGAGAGACTGCCTCCTACGAGCAGTACTTC.

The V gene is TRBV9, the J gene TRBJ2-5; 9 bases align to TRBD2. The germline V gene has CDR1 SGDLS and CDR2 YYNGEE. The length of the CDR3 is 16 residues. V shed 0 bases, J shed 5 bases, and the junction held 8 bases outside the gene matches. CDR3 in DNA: TGTGCCAGCAGCGTAGCGCGGGGGGGCCGGGATGAGACCCAGTACTTC. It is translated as CASSVARGGRDETQYF. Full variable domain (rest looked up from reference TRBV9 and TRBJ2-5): DSGVTQTPKHLITATGQRVTLRCSPRSGDLSVYWYQQSLDQGLQFLIQYYNGEERAKGNILERFSAQQFPDLHSELNLSSLELGDSALYFCASSVARGGRDETQYFGPGTRLLVL.

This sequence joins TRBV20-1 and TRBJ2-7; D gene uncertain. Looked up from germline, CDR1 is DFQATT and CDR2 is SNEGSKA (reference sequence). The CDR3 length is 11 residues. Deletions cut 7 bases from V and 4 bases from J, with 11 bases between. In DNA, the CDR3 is TGCAGTGGACGAATGGGATACGAGCAGTACTTC. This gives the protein CSGRMGYEQYF.

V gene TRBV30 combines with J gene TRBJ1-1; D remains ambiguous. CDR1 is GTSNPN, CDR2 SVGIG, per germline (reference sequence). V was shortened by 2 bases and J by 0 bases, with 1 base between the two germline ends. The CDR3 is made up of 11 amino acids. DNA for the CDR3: TGTGCCTGGAGTATGAACACTGAAGCTTTCTTT. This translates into CAWSMNTEAFF.